What follows are 15 T cell receptor beta chains derived from one specimen sequenced in a study of Ad26.COV2.S vaccination and SARS-CoV-2 variants. Treatment here: 15 to 20 received Ad26.COV2.S at low or high dose, single or two shots; several received placebo; per-sample allocation not given. Collection of the samples took place on day 63 after the first injection of vaccine or placebo. TCRdb's table, derived via immunoSEQ multiplex PCR, lists solely in-frame clones and lacks some. The sample has hundreds of thousands of clones, about nine tenths seen once. The sample consisted of peripheral blood, taken in a trial of Ad26.COV2.S vaccine versus placebo. The receptors here all came from a person between 18 and 65 years old who received the Ad26.COV2.S COVID-19 vaccine or a placebo.

The V call is TRBV20-1, the J call TRBJ2-1; D remains unclear. The CDR3 contains 10 residues. Looked up from germline, CDR1 is DFQATT and CDR2 is SNEGSKA (reference sequence). This CDR3 reads CRGGVNEQFF. CDR3 in DNA: TGCAGGGGCGGAGTGAATGAGCAGTTCTTC.

J is TRBJ2-7 and V is TRBV5-6; perhaps TRBD2 as D (6 bases). CDR3 length: 14 amino acids. CDR1 is SGHDT and CDR2 is YYEEEE in the germline V gene. V was pared by 2 bases and J by 7 bases, with 16 bases between. The CDR3 region is CASSFPGLSREQYF. CDR3 coding DNA: TGTGCCAGCAGCTTCCCGGGACTGTCTCGGGAGCAGTACTTC.

This chain joins TRBV20-1 and TRBJ2-3; D is uncertain. V was clipped by 3 bases and J by 0 bases, with 7 bases between them. Germline loops: CDR1 DFQATT, CDR2 SNEGSKA (reference sequence). This CDR3 has 13 amino acids. The CDR3 here is CSASPGSTDTQYF. The CDR3 coding sequence is TGCAGTGCTAGTCCGGGCAGCACAGATACGCAGTATTTT.

J is TRBJ1-5 and V is TRBV19; 10 nucleotides line up with TRBD1. Germline CDR1 LNHDA, CDR2 SQIVND (reference sequence). CDR3 length: 17 amino acids. V was clipped by 10 bases and J by 5 bases; unmatched bases: 17. CDR3 region: CATTFGVGDRGHQPQHF. The CDR3 nucleotides are TGTGCCACCACCTTCGGGGTCGGGGACAGGGGACATCAGCCCCAGCATTTT.

The gene calls are TRBV19 and TRBJ1-5; D is uncertain. Germline V gives CDR1 LNHDA, CDR2 SQIVND (reference sequence). The ends were cut back, 1 base at V and 10 bases at J, with 11 bases in the middle. There are 13 residues in the CDR3. The CDR3: CASSIGLDSPQHF. The CDR3 DNA is TGTGCCAGTAGTATAGGGTTAGATTCACCCCAGCATTTT.

This clone was recorded a few times. The chain has TRBV5-4 and TRBJ2-7; 11 nucleotides align to TRBD2. The CDR3 consists of 18 residues. V shed 3 bases, J shed 0 bases, and the junction held 11 bases outside the gene matches. Per the germline V gene, CDR1 is SGHNT and CDR2 is YYREEE (reference sequence). The CDR3 bases are TGTGCCAGCAGCTACGGGACTAGCGGCCATCAGAGCTCCTACGAGCAGTACTTC. This translates into CASSYGTSGHQSSYEQYF.

This chain links TRBV18 with TRBJ2-5; 7 bases fit TRBD1. The trim removed 3 bases at V and 3 bases at J, leaving 16 bases unmatched. Looked up from germline, CDR1 is KGHSH and CDR2 is LQKENI. The CDR3 has 18 amino acids. CDR3 bases: TGTGCCAGCTCACCTTCACCATCAGGGACAGAAATTAAAGAGACCCAGTACTTC. Translation gives CASSPSPSGTEIKETQYF.

This clone was seen just once. The V call is TRBV5-1, the J call TRBJ2-3, with 10 bases lining up with TRBD2. This CDR3 has 15 residues. CDR1 and CDR2 from the germline V gene are SGHRS and YFSETQ. V shed 3 bases, J shed 1 base, and the junction held 2 bases outside the gene matches. Written as DNA, the CDR3 is TGCGCCAGCAGCTACCTAGCGGGGGGCACAGATACGCAGTATTTT. Translated, it gives CASSYLAGGTDTQYF.

This clone turned up a few times. V is TRBV6-5 and J is TRBJ2-7; D unresolved. This CDR3 contains 11 residues. Trimming took off 1 base at V and 5 bases at J, with 3 bases between the two ends. CDR1 is MNHEY, CDR2 SVGAGI, per germline. The CDR3 coding sequence is TGTGCCAGCAGTTACTTAGACGAGCAGTACTTC. It codes for CASSYLDEQYF.

The V gene is TRBV2, the J gene TRBJ2-1; D tentatively reads TRBD1 or TRBD2 (6 bases each). This CDR3 is 19 amino acids long. Trimming left V 0 bases short and J 1 base short, with 19 bases between. Germline CDR1 and CDR2: SNHLY and FYNNEI. CDR3 DNA: TGTGCCAGCAGTGAAGCGCTTTCCCTGCCGGGGGCTTCCTACAATGAGCAGTTCTTC. Translated, it gives CASSEALSLPGASYNEQFF.

This clone was picked up one time. In nucleotides, the CDR3 is TGTGCCAGCAGTTACGCCGGCGTCAGGAATGGCTACACCTTC. It is translated as CASSYAGVRNGYTF. V and J are TRBV6-6 and TRBJ1-2; no clear D. The V and J ends lost 2 bases and 6 bases respectively, with 13 bases between them. The CDR3 runs to 14 residues. In germline, CDR1 is MNHNY, CDR2 SVGAGI (reference sequence).

This clone has a handful of counts. The chain recombines TRBV15 with TRBJ2-1, with 12 nucleotides matching TRBD2. The junction had 5 bases not matched to a gene; V was cut back by 0 bases and J by 5 bases. The CDR3 has 17 amino acids. CDR1 is LNHNV and CDR2 is YYDKDF in the germline V gene (reference sequence). The CDR3 sequence is CATSRDRLAGVNNEQFF. As DNA, the CDR3 is TGTGCCACCAGCAGAGATAGACTAGCGGGAGTGAACAATGAGCAGTTCTTC.

V usage is TRBV7-2 and J usage is TRBJ2-1, with TRBD2 matching over 7 bases. The V segment lost 1 base and the J segment 4 bases; nucleotides outside the gene matches: 7. Per the germline V gene, CDR1 is SGHTA and CDR2 is FQGNSA. The CDR3 runs to 16 residues. The CDR3 protein is CASSLVASGHYNEQFF. The CDR3 DNA reads as TGTGCCAGCAGCTTAGTGGCTAGCGGACATTACAATGAGCAGTTCTTC.

Points on this clone: The same CDR3 also results from other DNA sequences found in this sample. The chain combines TRBV19 with TRBJ2-7; 11 positions match TRBD1. The CDR3 covers 15 residues. Germline CDR1 reads LNHDA; CDR2 reads SQIVND (reference sequence). V trimming: 3 bases; J trimming: 1 base; junction bases outside the gene matches: 2. CDR3 protein: CASSIGQGASYEQYF. The CDR3 DNA reads TGTGCCAGTAGTATCGGACAGGGGGCATCCTACGAGCAGTACTTC.

This clone has just one count. As DNA, the CDR3 is TGTGCCAGCAGTCGATTTAGCGGGAGCTATGAGCAGTTCTTC. Translated, it gives CASSRFSGSYEQFF. The chain uses TRBV6-2 or TRBV6-3 and TRBJ2-1; 9 nucleotides line up with TRBD2. V gave up 5 bases and J gave up 8 bases; unmatched junction bases: 7. The CDR3 is 14 amino acids. The germline V gene encodes CDR1 MNHEY and CDR2 SVGEGT.